This T cell receptor (beta chain) was observed in a study of control samples from healthy donors and cancer patients. The data were produced by immunoSEQ multiplex PCR, yet TCRdb's version contains in-frame clones alone and is incomplete. The table has 150,000 to 200,000 clones, around 94% seen once. The sequenced sample consisted of blood. The origin of this receptor is a man between 25 and 39 years old in good health.

The CDR3, as DNA: TGTGCCAGCAGCGGGGGACAGATTAACACTGAAGCTTTCTTT. Translating it yields CASSGGQINTEAFF. This chain joins TRBV13 and TRBJ1-1, with 7 bases that match TRBD1. This CDR3 has 14 residues. Germline V gene lookup returns CDR1 PRHDT and CDR2 FYEKMQ (reference sequence). After removal of 5 bases from V and 2 bases from J, the junction contained 5 bases not matched to a gene.